This TCR beta chain was identified in a study of technical replicates of blood from a few donors. The junction had 0 bases not matched to a gene; V was cut back by 5 bases and J by 6 bases. This CDR3 spans 11 amino acids. Germline values: CDR1 SNHLY, CDR2 FYNNEI. In this sample, this clone turned up a few times. The data were produced by immunoSEQ multiplex PCR, yet TCRdb's version contains in-frame clones alone and is incomplete. The sample records tens of thousands of clones, 95% being singletons. The chain combines TRBV2 with TRBJ2-7; 8 bases map to TRBD2. This receptor was taken from a human donor in good health. What was sequenced was T cells isolated from PBMCs. The CDR3 nucleotides are TGTGCCAGCAGTAGCGGGAGCGAGCAGTACTTC. Translated, it gives CASSSGSEQYF.